Listed below are T cell receptor beta chains from one sample, sequenced in a study of T cell repertoires in cytomegalovirus infection. TCRdb reanalysed the reads using MiXCR and keeps one entry per CDR3 protein. The sample records approximately 700,000 distinct CDR3 sequences, roughly a third being singletons. The material sequenced was PBMCs. These receptor sequences come from a human donor in good health (CMV status not recorded). Some clones in this sample may be carry-over from other donors' samples. Both conserved end residues are part of each CDR3. Each record gives: D gene, clone size, J gene, V gene, CDR3 DNA, CDR3 protein. The D gene is left open where the match is weak. Rows may omit the clone size; those that give it use once, few, many or a size class.

D: .; size: few; J: TRBJ1-5; V: TRBV6-2/TRBV6-3; DNA: TGTGCCAGCAGGGCGGGCAGGGAGCCTCAGCCCCAGCATTTT; CDR3: CASRAGREPQPQHF
D: TRBD2; size: many; J: TRBJ2-3; V: TRBV12-3/TRBV12-4; DNA: TGTGCCAGCAGTCTACTAGCGGGAGTCACAGATACGCAGTATTTT; CDR3: CASSLLAGVTDTQYF
D: .; size: few; J: TRBJ1-1; V: TRBV28; DNA: TGTGCCAGCAGGTTTATTCGCAGTCAGAACACTGAAGCTTTCTTT; CDR3: CASRFIRSQNTEAFF
D: TRBD1; size: .; J: TRBJ1-1; V: TRBV5-4; DNA: TGTGCCAGCAGCTTGGGGGGGACAGGATGGAACACTGAAGCTTTCTTT; CDR3: CASSLGGTGWNTEAFF
D: .; size: many; J: TRBJ2-1; V: TRBV7-2; DNA: TGTGCCAGCAGCTTGATCACTAGCCAGGAGCAGTTCTTC; CDR3: CASSLITSQEQFF
D: TRBD1; size: .; J: TRBJ2-1; V: TRBV7-6; DNA: TGTGCCAGCAGCTTAGTACAGGGGGACTATGAGCAGTTCTTC; CDR3: CASSLVQGDYEQFF
D: .; size: .; J: TRBJ2-7; V: TRBV7-9; DNA: TGTGCCAGCACATTTGGTAACTCCTACGAGAAGTACTTC; CDR3: CASTFGNSYEKYF
D: .; size: .; J: TRBJ1-6; V: TRBV6-5; DNA: TGTGCCAGCAGTCCAGACGGGGTTGATTCACCCCTCCACTTT; CDR3: CASSPDGVDSPLHF
D: .; size: .; J: TRBJ2-1; V: TRBV20-1; DNA: TGCAGTGCTAGAGTGTCCAGCAGAGTTCACAATGAGCAGTTCTTC; CDR3: CSARVSSRVHNEQFF
D: .; size: .; J: TRBJ2-1; V: TRBV20-1; DNA: TGCAGTGCCGGGGACCTGTTGTACAATGAGCAGTTCTTC; CDR3: CSAGDLLYNEQFF
D: .; size: few; J: TRBJ2-5; V: TRBV28; DNA: TGTGCCAGCAGCCAGTGGGTTCAAGAGACCCAGTACTTC; CDR3: CASSQWVQETQYF
D: .; size: .; J: TRBJ2-7; V: TRBV28; DNA: TGTGCCAGCAGTTTAGGGTGGGGCAGGGGGGCCTACGAGCAGTACTTC; CDR3: CASSLGWGRGAYEQYF
D: .; size: .; J: TRBJ2-7; V: TRBV6-6; DNA: TGTGCCAGCGGACCAATAGACGAGCAGTACTTC; CDR3: CASGPIDEQYF
D: TRBD1; size: few; J: TRBJ1-6; V: TRBV5-4; DNA: TGTGCCAGCAGCAGAGCCCCGGGACAGGGTAATTCACCCCTCCACTTT; CDR3: CASSRAPGQGNSPLHF
D: .; size: once; J: TRBJ1-2; V: TRBV19; DNA: TGTGCCAGTACCTGGGGAAGGGGGAACTATGGCTACACCTTC; CDR3: CASTWGRGNYGYTF
D: .; size: .; J: TRBJ2-2; V: TRBV29-1; DNA: TGCAGCGTTGCCCGACAGGGAGGGGGCACCGGGGAGCTGTTTTTT; CDR3: CSVARQGGGTGELFF
D: .; size: few; J: TRBJ1-5; V: TRBV6-5; DNA: TGTGCCAGCAGTCACCCTCCTGGACAGCAGCATTTT; CDR3: CASSHPPGQQHF
D: .; size: many; J: TRBJ2-3; V: TRBV7-2; DNA: TGTGCCAGCAGCTTAGCGGGGGGGGCGACAGATACGCAGTATTTT; CDR3: CASSLAGGATDTQYF
D: .; size: few; J: TRBJ1-1; V: TRBV6-5; DNA: TGTGCCAGCAGTTACGGGCCTACAGGCACTGAAGCTTTCTTT; CDR3: CASSYGPTGTEAFF
D: TRBD2; size: .; J: TRBJ2-7; V: TRBV20-1; DNA: TGCAGTGCTAGAGATTCGGCGGGACTAGCGGGAAATAGGTACGAGCAGTACTTC; CDR3: CSARDSAGLAGNRYEQYF
D: .; size: many; J: TRBJ2-5; V: TRBV28; DNA: TGTGCCAGCAGTTTATACCCACGAGAGACCCAGTACTTC; CDR3: CASSLYPRETQYF
D: TRBD2; size: many; J: TRBJ2-1; V: TRBV7-2; DNA: TGTGCCAGCAGACCGGGACTAGCGGGCCTCGTAGAGCAGTTCTTC; CDR3: CASRPGLAGLVEQFF
D: .; size: .; J: TRBJ1-5; V: TRBV12-3/TRBV12-4; DNA: TGTGCCAGCAGTTTCAACGGGGGTAGCAATCAGCCCCAGCATTTT; CDR3: CASSFNGGSNQPQHF
D: .; size: .; J: TRBJ2-1; V: TRBV7-6; DNA: TGTGCCAGCAGCTCGACAGGTTCCGGGCCCTACAATGAGCAGTTCTTC; CDR3: CASSSTGSGPYNEQFF
D: TRBD1; size: .; J: TRBJ1-1; V: TRBV7-9; DNA: TGTGCCAGCACCCTCCAGGGGGGACAGGGATGGGCAGCTTTCTTT; CDR3: CASTLQGGQGWAAFF
D: .; size: .; J: TRBJ1-1; V: TRBV6-5; DNA: TGTGCCAGCAGTTCCCAATCGGGGGGTCACACTGAAGCTTTCTTT; CDR3: CASSSQSGGHTEAFF
D: .; size: few; J: TRBJ2-1; V: TRBV27; DNA: TGTGCCAGCAGTTTATATCCACTTGGACGCTACAATGAGCAGTTCTTC; CDR3: CASSLYPLGRYNEQFF
D: TRBD2; size: .; J: TRBJ2-7; V: TRBV20-1; DNA: TGCAGTGCTAGATCAGCGGGAGAGGGAACCTACGAGCAGTACTTC; CDR3: CSARSAGEGTYEQYF
D: .; size: .; J: TRBJ1-1; V: TRBV28; DNA: TGTGCCAGCAGTTCCCCCGGGGGGGGCTCGTACACTGAAGCTTTCTTT; CDR3: CASSSPGGGSYTEAFF
D: .; size: .; J: TRBJ1-5; V: TRBV12-3/TRBV12-4; DNA: TGTGCCAGCAGTTTTCGGGACTGGGGCAATCAGCCCCAGCATTTT; CDR3: CASSFRDWGNQPQHF
D: .; size: .; J: TRBJ2-4; V: TRBV27; DNA: TGTGCCAGCCAAAAGGACGGCCTAGCCAAAAACATTCAGTACTTC; CDR3: CASQKDGLAKNIQYF
D: TRBD2; size: many; J: TRBJ2-3; V: TRBV11-1; DNA: TGTGCCAGCAGCTTTCAGGGGACTAGTCGCCCAGATACGCAGTATTTT; CDR3: CASSFQGTSRPDTQYF
D: .; size: .; J: TRBJ1-2; V: TRBV2; DNA: TGTGCCAGTGGGGGCGGCGGCAACTATGGCTACACCTTC; CDR3: CASGGGGNYGYTF
D: .; size: .; J: TRBJ2-7; V: TRBV7-9; DNA: TGTGCCAGCAACCGCGGGAACTACGAGCAGTACTTC; CDR3: CASNRGNYEQYF
D: .; size: .; J: TRBJ2-7; V: TRBV28; DNA: TGTGCCAGCAGTTTACTGACCTACGAGCAGTACTTC; CDR3: CASSLLTYEQYF
D: .; size: .; J: TRBJ1-4; V: TRBV25-1; DNA: TGTGCCAGCAGTGGGCAACAAGAGGGTCTAAAACTGTTTTTT; CDR3: CASSGQQEGLKLFF
D: TRBD1; size: few; J: TRBJ1-5; V: TRBV20-1; DNA: TGCAGTGCTAGTCAACAGGGGTCAAATCAGCCCCAGCATTTT; CDR3: CSASQQGSNQPQHF
D: .; size: .; J: TRBJ1-5; V: TRBV7-3; DNA: TGTGCCAGCACCCCGCTAGGGGTGCCCAATCAGCCCCAGCATTTT; CDR3: CASTPLGVPNQPQHF
D: TRBD2; size: .; J: TRBJ2-7; V: TRBV6-2/TRBV6-3; DNA: TGTGCCAGCAAGGTTCGGCGGGAGGGACGGCACGAGCAGTACTTC; CDR3: CASKVRREGRHEQYF
D: .; size: .; J: TRBJ2-5; V: TRBV10-3; DNA: TGTGCCATCAGTGAGTCGTTGGAGACCCAGTACTTC; CDR3: CAISESLETQYF
D: .; size: few; J: TRBJ2-3; V: TRBV28; DNA: TGTGCCAGCAGCCCCGTTGTCGGAGATACGCAGTATTTT; CDR3: CASSPVVGDTQYF
D: .; size: few; J: TRBJ1-5; V: TRBV12-3/TRBV12-4; DNA: TGTGCCAGCAGTTTATGGGGCGCACGGGCCCAGCATTTT; CDR3: CASSLWGARAQHF
D: .; size: few; J: TRBJ1-5; V: TRBV12-3/TRBV12-4; DNA: TGTGCCAGCAGCCCGGGAGGGACGGCCCAGCATTTT; CDR3: CASSPGGTAQHF
D: .; size: .; J: TRBJ1-5; V: TRBV6-6; DNA: TGTGCCAGCAGTTACAGGGAATGGCAGCCCCAGCATTTT; CDR3: CASSYREWQPQHF
D: .; size: .; J: TRBJ2-4; V: TRBV28; DNA: TGTGCCAGCAGTCACAGGGATGGAGCCAAAAACATTCAGTACTTC; CDR3: CASSHRDGAKNIQYF
D: .; size: .; J: TRBJ2-1; V: TRBV19; DNA: TGTGCCAGTAGGTACAGGGTTGACAATGAGCAGTTCTTC; CDR3: CASRYRVDNEQFF
D: TRBD2; size: many; J: TRBJ2-1; V: TRBV7-6; DNA: TGTGCCAGCAGCTTAGGGGCGGGGGCCTACAATGAGCAGTTCTTC; CDR3: CASSLGAGAYNEQFF
D: TRBD2; size: .; J: TRBJ2-7; V: TRBV28; DNA: TGTGCCAGCAGTTGGCTAGCGGGGACCTACGAGCAGTACTTC; CDR3: CASSWLAGTYEQYF
D: TRBD1; size: many; J: TRBJ1-2; V: TRBV7-2; DNA: TGTGCCAGCAGCTCCCGACAGGGCGGATATGGCTACACCTTC; CDR3: CASSSRQGGYGYTF
D: .; size: few; J: TRBJ2-2; V: TRBV19; DNA: TGTGCCAGTAGCTTCAGGCCAGGGGCCTCGAACACCGGGGAGCTGTTTTTT; CDR3: CASSFRPGASNTGELFF
D: .; size: few; J: TRBJ2-6; V: TRBV7-9; DNA: TGTGCCAGCAGTCTTTCGCGGGTCTCTGGGGCCAACGTCCTGACTTTC; CDR3: CASSLSRVSGANVLTF
D: .; size: many; J: TRBJ1-2; V: TRBV7-2; DNA: TGTGCCAGCAGCCCCCATCCCGGACTTATCGGCTATGGCTACACCTTC; CDR3: CASSPHPGLIGYGYTF
D: .; size: .; J: TRBJ2-1; V: TRBV10-3; DNA: TGTGCCATCAGTGAGTCGAATGGGGGGACCGTATACAATGAGCAGTTCTTC; CDR3: CAISESNGGTVYNEQFF
D: .; size: few; J: TRBJ1-6; V: TRBV2; DNA: TGTGCCAACCGACAAGGCTGGAATTCACCCCTCCACTTT; CDR3: CANRQGWNSPLHF